The T cell receptor beta chain under discussion was sequenced for a study of cytomegalovirus exposure and HLA in healthy donors. The study's findings and limits: Sequencing depth across donors, presence/absence analyses assumed, was roughly uniform.

Of note for this clone: Its antigen is not known.

It was with 60 Vbeta and 13 Jbeta primers that the PCR ran. The repertoire was sequenced with immunoSEQ multiplex PCR; TCRdb's copy has only in-frame clones and lacks some. Of 100,000 to 150,000 clones listed, 75% are singletons. This CDR3 is 14 amino acids long. Germline V gene data show CDR1 as SGHDN and CDR2 as FVKESK. Trimming took off 3 bases at V and 0 bases at J, with 5 bases between the two ends. The source material was PBMCs. The receptor was derived from a woman aged 45-60 years in good health and CMV-seronegative. The V and J genes are TRBV14 and TRBJ2-2; unclear D gene. CDR3 bases: TGTGCCAGCAGCCACTTTACGAACACCGGGGAGCTGTTTTTT. It is translated as CASSHFTNTGELFF.